This T cell receptor beta chain was sequenced for a study of immune heterogeneity within non-small cell lung tumors. Amplification of TCR beta CDR3 was performed by multiplex PCR with 32 V and 13 J primers. TCRdb redid the calling of the multiplex PCR reads with MiXCR, one entry per CDR3 protein. The sample consists of more than 2,000 distinct CDR3 sequences, roughly 26% of them appearing once. Study-level findings and limits: Within each patient, tumor sites shared identical dominant CDR3 beta clonotypes and also held site-unique high-frequency clones. Largely distinct from one individual patient to the next were the high-frequency T-cell receptor beta clonotypes.

Template input was genomic DNA from bulk tumor (approximately 640 ng per sample). Several far-apart biopsies were taken per primary tumor during surgery. Curative surgery was performed on patients who had untreated, newly diagnosed non-small cell lung cancer. Germline CDR1 SGHRS, CDR2 YFSETQ. This CDR3 contains 13 residues. Trimming shortened V by 0 bases and J by 9 bases, and 13 bases separated the two germline ends. The sample holds a few counts of this clonotype. Its target is unknown. The clonotype was recovered from a woman aged 60-75 years with non-small cell lung cancer. The genes are TRBV5-1 and TRBJ2-7, with D uncertain. The sequencing input was lung tumor tissue. The CDR3 reads CASSLDGYEWQYF. The CDR3 DNA sequence: TGCGCCAGCAGCTTGGACGGTTACGAGTGGCAGTACTTC.